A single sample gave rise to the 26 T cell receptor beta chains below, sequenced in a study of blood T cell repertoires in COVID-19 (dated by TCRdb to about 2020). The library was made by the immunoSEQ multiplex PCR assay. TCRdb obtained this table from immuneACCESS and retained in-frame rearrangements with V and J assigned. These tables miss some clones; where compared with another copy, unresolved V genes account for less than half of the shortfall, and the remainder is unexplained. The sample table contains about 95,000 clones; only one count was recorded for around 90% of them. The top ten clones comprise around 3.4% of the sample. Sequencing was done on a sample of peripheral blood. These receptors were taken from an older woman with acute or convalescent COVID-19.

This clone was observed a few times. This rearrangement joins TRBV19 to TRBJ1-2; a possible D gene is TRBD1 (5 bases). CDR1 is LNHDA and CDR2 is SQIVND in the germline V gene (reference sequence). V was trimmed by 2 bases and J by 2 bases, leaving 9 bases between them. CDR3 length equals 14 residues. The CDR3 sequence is CASSILGRNYGYTF. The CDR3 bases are TGTGCCAGTAGTATACTGGGGCGGAACTATGGCTACACCTTC.

CDR3 in amino acids: CASSRTAYEQYF. CDR3 in DNA: TGTGCCAGCAGTCGGACAGCTTACGAGCAGTACTTC. The V call is TRBV3-1 (or the pseudogene TRBV3-2), the J call TRBJ2-7; D is perhaps TRBD1 (6 bases). This CDR3 has 12 residues. The germline CDR1 and CDR2 sequences are LGHDT and YNNKEL (reference sequence). With 6 bases removed from V and 4 bases from J, the gap between germline ends came to 10 bases.

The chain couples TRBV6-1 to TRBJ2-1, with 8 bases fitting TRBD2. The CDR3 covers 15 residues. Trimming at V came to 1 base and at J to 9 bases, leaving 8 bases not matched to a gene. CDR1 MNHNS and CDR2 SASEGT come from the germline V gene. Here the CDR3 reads CASSEVPAGDGEQFF. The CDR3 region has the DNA TGTGCCAGCAGTGAAGTACCAGCGGGAGATGGTGAGCAGTTCTTC.

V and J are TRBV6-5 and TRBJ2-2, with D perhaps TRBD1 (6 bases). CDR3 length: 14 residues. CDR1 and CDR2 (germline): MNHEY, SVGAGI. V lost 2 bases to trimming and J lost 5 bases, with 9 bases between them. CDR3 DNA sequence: TGTGCCAGCAGTTACAAAGGGGGTACCGGGGAGCTGTTTTTT. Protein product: CASSYKGGTGELFF.

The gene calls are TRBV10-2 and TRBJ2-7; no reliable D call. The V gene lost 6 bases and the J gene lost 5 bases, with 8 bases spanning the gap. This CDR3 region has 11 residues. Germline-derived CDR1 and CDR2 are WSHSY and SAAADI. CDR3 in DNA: TGCGCCAGCAGCGCGGTGGACGAGCAGTACTTC. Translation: CASSAVDEQYF.

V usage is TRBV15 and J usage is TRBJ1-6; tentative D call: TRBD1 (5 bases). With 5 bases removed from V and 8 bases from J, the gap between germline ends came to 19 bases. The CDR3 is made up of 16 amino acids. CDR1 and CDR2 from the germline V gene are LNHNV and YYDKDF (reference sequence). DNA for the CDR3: TGTGCCACCAGCGATCCGGGACTGCGGAGGGATTCACCCCTCCACTTT. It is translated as CATSDPGLRRDSPLHF. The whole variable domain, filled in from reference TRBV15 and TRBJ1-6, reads DAMVIQNPRYQVTQFGKPVTLSCSQTLNHNVMYWYQQKSSQAPKLLFHYYDKDFNNEADTPDNFQSRRPNTSFCFLDIRSPGLGDTAMYLCATSDPGLRRDSPLHFGNGTRLTVT.

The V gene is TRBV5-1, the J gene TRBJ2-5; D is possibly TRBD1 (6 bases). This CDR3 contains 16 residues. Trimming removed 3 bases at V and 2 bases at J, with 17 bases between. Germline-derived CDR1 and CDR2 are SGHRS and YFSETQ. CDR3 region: CASSWSTGSGQETQYF. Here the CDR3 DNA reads TGCGCCAGCAGCTGGAGTACAGGGTCCGGGCAAGAGACCCAGTACTTC.

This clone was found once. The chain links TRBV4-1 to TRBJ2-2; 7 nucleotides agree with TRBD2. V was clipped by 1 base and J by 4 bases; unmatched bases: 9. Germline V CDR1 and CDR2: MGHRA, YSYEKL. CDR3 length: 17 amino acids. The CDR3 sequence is CASSQVSSGVGTGELFF. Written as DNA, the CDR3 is TGCGCCAGCAGCCAAGTATCCAGCGGGGTTGGCACCGGGGAGCTGTTTTTT.

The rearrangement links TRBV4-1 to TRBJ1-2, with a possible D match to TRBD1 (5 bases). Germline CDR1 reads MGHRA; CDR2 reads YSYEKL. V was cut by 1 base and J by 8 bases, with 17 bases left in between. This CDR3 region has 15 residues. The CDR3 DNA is TGCGCCAGCAGCCAAGTTAAGGGCCCAGGGCTCGGCTACACCTTC. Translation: CASSQVKGPGLGYTF.

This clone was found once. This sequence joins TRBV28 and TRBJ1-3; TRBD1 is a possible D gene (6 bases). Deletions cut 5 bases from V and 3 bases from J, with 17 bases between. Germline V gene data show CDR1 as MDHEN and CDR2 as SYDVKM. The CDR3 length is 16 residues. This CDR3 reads CASSPKRGNVGNTIYF. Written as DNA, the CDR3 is TGTGCCAGCAGTCCAAAAAGGGGGAACGTTGGAAACACCATATATTTT.

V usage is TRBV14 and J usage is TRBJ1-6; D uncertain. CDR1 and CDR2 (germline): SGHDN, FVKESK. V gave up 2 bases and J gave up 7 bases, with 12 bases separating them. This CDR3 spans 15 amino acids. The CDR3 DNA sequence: TGTGCCAGCAGCCAACAGACAACGTTGAATTCACCCCTCCACTTT. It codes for CASSQQTTLNSPLHF.

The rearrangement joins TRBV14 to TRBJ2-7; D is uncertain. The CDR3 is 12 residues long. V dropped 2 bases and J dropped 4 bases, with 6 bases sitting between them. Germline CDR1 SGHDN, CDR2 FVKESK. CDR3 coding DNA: TGTGCCAGCAGCCAATTGTCTTACGAGCAGTACGTC. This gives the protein CASSQLSYEQYV.

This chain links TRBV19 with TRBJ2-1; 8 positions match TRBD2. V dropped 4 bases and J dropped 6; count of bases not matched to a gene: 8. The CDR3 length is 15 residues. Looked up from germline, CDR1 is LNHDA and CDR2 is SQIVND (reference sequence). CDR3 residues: CASSTPGGPSNEQFF. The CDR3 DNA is TGTGCCAGTAGTACCCCGGGAGGGCCCAGCAATGAGCAGTTCTTC.

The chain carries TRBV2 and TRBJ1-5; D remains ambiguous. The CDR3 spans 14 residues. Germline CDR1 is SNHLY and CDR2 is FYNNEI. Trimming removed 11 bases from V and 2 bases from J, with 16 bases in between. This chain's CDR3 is CAGWGGQGNQPQHF. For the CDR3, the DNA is TGTGCCGGCTGGGGAGGGCAGGGCAATCAGCCCCAGCATTTT.

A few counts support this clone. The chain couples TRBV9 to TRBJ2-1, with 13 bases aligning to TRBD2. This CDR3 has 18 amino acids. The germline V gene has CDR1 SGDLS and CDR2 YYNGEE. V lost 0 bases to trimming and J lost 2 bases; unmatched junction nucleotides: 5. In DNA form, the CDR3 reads TGTGCCAGCAGCGTAGGGACTAGCGGGAGAGGCGCCTACAATGAGCAGTTCTTC. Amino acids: CASSVGTSGRGAYNEQFF.

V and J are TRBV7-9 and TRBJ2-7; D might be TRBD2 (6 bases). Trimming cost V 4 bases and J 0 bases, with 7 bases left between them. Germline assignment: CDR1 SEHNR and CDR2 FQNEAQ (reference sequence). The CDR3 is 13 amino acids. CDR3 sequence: CASSYGSSYEQYV. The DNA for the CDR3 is TGTGCCAGCAGCTACGGGAGCTCCTACGAGCAGTACGTC.

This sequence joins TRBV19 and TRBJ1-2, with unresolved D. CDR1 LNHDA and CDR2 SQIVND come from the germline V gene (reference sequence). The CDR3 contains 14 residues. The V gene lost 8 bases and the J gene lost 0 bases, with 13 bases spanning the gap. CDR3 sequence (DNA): TGTGCCAGTCGCGGGGTGGGAGCTAACTATGGCTACACCTTC. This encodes CASRGVGANYGYTF.

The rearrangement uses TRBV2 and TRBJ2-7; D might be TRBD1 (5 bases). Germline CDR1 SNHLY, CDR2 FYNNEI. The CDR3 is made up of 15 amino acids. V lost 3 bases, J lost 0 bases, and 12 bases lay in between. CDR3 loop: CASSDYRSSSYEQYV. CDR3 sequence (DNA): TGTGCCAGCAGTGACTACAGGTCTAGCTCCTACGAGCAGTACGTC.

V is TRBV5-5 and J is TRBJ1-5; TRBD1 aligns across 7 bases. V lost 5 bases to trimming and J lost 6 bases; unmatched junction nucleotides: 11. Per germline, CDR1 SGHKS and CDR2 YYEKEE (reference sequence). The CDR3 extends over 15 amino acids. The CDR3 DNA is TGTGCCAGCAGTCCCGGAGACAGGGTGTCTCAGCCCCAGCATTTT. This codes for CASSPGDRVSQPQHF.

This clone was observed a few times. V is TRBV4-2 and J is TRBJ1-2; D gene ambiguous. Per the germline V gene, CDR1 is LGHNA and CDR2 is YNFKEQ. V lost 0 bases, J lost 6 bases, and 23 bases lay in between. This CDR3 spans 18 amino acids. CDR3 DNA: TGTGCCAGCAGCCAAGAATTATACCCACACGGGAACAATAATGGCTACACCTTC. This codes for CASSQELYPHGNNNGYTF.

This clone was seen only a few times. CDR3: CASSIAGQGVEAFF. In nucleotides, the CDR3 is TGTGCCAGTAGTATAGCTGGACAGGGTGTAGAAGCTTTCTTT. J is TRBJ1-1 and V is TRBV19; 8 nucleotides agree with TRBD1. CDR3 length equals 14 residues. The junction had 6 bases not matched to a gene; V was cut back by 1 base and J by 8 bases. Germline CDR1 LNHDA, CDR2 SQIVND (reference sequence).

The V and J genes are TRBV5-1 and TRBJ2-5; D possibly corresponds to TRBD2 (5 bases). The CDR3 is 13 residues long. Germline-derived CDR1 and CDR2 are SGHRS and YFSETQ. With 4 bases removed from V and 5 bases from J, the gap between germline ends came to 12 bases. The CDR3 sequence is CASSPGVVETQYF. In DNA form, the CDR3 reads TGCGCCAGCAGCCCCGGGGTAGTTGAGACCCAGTACTTC.

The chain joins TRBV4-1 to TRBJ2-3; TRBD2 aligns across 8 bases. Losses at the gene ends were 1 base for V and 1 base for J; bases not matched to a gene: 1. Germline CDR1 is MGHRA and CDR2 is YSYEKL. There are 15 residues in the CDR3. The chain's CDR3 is CASSQGAGGTDTQYF. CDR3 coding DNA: TGCGCCAGCAGCCAAGGAGCGGGGGGCACAGATACGCAGTATTTT.

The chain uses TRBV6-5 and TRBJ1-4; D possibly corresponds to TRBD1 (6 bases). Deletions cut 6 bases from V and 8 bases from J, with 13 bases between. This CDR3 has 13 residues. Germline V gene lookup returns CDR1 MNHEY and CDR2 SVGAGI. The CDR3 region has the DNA TGTGCCAGCAGGGCCACAGGGAACGAAAAACTGTTTTTT. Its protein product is CASRATGNEKLFF.

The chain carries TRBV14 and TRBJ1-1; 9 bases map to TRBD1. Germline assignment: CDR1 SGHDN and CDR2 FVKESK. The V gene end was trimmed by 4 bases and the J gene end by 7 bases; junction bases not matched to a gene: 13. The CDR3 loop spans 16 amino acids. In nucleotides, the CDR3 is TGTGCCAGCAGCCCCCGCGGGACAGGGTTCGGCTTTGAAGCTTTCTTT. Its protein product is CASSPRGTGFGFEAFF.

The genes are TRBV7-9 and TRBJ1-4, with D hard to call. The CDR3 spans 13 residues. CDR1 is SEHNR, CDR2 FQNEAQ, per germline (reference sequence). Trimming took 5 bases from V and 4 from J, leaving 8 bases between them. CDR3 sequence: CASSRDLNEKLFF. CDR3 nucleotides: TGTGCCAGCAGCCGGGATCTTAATGAAAAACTGTTTTTT.